This is a list of T cell receptor beta chains from one sample in a study of radiotherapy plus CTLA-4 blockade in lung cancer. TCRdb's table, derived via immunoSEQ multiplex PCR, lists solely in-frame clones and lacks some. The sample holds approximately 32,000 clones, approximately 66% seen once. The sample consisted of peripheral blood, taken from a patient treated with radiotherapy plus ipilimumab. The receptors derive from a human donor with non-small cell lung cancer who had stable disease on radiotherapy plus ipilimumab. Both conserved end residues are trimmed from each CDR3. Size tells how often a clone was seen (once, few, many) or the class of an expanded clone, and some rows leave it out.

v_gene: TRBV19; abundance: NA; CDR3aa: ASIPQTGFNYGYT
v_gene: TRBV5-1; abundance: NA; CDR3aa: ASSSGQGSTGELF
v_gene: TRBV5-1; abundance: NA; CDR3aa: ASSLIAGWNTEAF
v_gene: TRBV9; abundance: NA; CDR3aa: ASSAGDSLATNEKLF
v_gene: TRBV23-1; abundance: NA; CDR3aa: ASTREGESNEQF
v_gene: TRBV7-9; abundance: few; CDR3aa: ASRWAGGNEQF
v_gene: TRBV5-5; abundance: NA; CDR3aa: ASSPRHSSYNEQF
v_gene: TRBV5-1; abundance: NA; CDR3aa: ASSLSPLSYEQY
v_gene: TRBV7-3; abundance: NA; CDR3aa: ASSLAAPGDTQY
v_gene: TRBV6-4; abundance: NA; CDR3aa: ASSGPRGAMASYEQY
v_gene: TRBV19; abundance: few; CDR3aa: ASSIALAGDEQF
v_gene: TRBV13; abundance: NA; CDR3aa: ASSLGRGTDTQY
v_gene: TRBV19; abundance: few; CDR3aa: ASSARGAGQY
v_gene: TRBV4-1; abundance: few; CDR3aa: ASSQDRGGGGETQY
v_gene: TRBV19; abundance: few; CDR3aa: ASSTGPLRRKEKLF
v_gene: TRBV2; abundance: NA; CDR3aa: ASSGVRGDETQY
v_gene: TRBV4-3; abundance: NA; CDR3aa: ASSQSVTSYEQY
v_gene: TRBV28; abundance: NA; CDR3aa: ASSPGGPHGYGYT
v_gene: TRBV7-2; abundance: NA; CDR3aa: ASSLGALRQHT
v_gene: TRBV5-4; abundance: NA; CDR3aa: GTSPGDRGYEQY
v_gene: TRBV23-1; abundance: once; CDR3aa: ASSQSGPGSTDTQY
v_gene: TRBV5-1; abundance: NA; CDR3aa: ASSLEGRNQPQH
v_gene: TRBV4-1; abundance: NA; CDR3aa: ASSQDGLRTAAGNQPQH
v_gene: TRBV11-2; abundance: NA; CDR3aa: ASSDREEGGYT
v_gene: TRBV7-2; abundance: few; CDR3aa: ASSLGRWGLAGYVYEQY
v_gene: TRBV6-5; abundance: NA; CDR3aa: ASGQPNQPQH
v_gene: TRBV5-1; abundance: NA; CDR3aa: ASSLEGTGGTEAF
v_gene: TRBV6-6; abundance: NA; CDR3aa: ASKRSGLYEQY